Listed here is a single TCR beta chain. The data originate from a study of CD8 T cells in Susac syndrome. With random hexamers, 0.5 to 1 ug RNA was reverse transcribed. TCRdb reprocessed the immunoSEQ multiplex PCR reads with MiXCR, giving one entry per CDR3 protein. Of 200,000 to 250,000 distinct CDR3 sequences listed, about 94% are singletons. Those who served as multiple sclerosis controls were treatment-naive patients with stable or active relapsing-remitting disease. V lost 3 bases and J 10 bases, leaving 19 bases between the germline ends. Germline V gene data show CDR1 as MNHNY and CDR2 as SVGAGI (reference sequence). The CDR3 has 16 residues.

V and J are TRBV6-6 and TRBJ1-6; no clear D. This clonotype originated in a human donor with multiple sclerosis. What was sequenced was CD8+ T cells from PBMCs. The CDR3 reads CASSYGGLGLGSPLHF. The CDR3 coding sequence is TGTGCCAGCAGTTATGGCGGTCTCGGGTTAGGATCACCCCTCCACTTT.